A selection of T cell receptor beta chains follows, all from one sample in a study of shared clonotypes between healthy human individuals. Method: immunoSEQ multiplex PCR; TCRdb's copy keeps in-frame clones and lacks some. Of 1.5 million to 2.5 million clones listed, about 95% are singletons. Input material: naive CD8+ T cells sorted from blood. The receptors were gathered from a man in his late teens or twenties in good health. The conserved cysteine and the conserved F or W are not part of the CDR3 here.

AWSETGGTEAF | TRBV30 | 11
ASSSWADSNEQF | TRBV7-9 | 12
ASSMADRGANYGYT | TRBV19 | 14
AISESSVGTPYNEQF | TRBV10-3 | 15
ASSPWRSVEKLF | TRBV28 | 12
ASSQEMWAGYGYT | TRBV5-1 | 13
ASSSLVGATDTQY | TRBV7-8 | 13
ASSFSTGDYGYT | TRBV5-4 | 12
SVDEGKSGNTIY | TRBV29-1 | 12
ASSQDIGTGSNEQY | TRBV4-1 | 14
SARRDSAGYSNQPQH | TRBV29-1 | 15
ASSQTLAGAWDTQY | TRBV4-2 | 14
ASRGLGSNQPQH | TRBV6-5 | 12
ASSLKQSNEQF | TRBV5-4 | 11
ASSQDSLPNYGYT | TRBV4-1 | 13
ASSYTGTAKGFYGYT | TRBV2 | 15
ASSYSPGSNQPQH | TRBV6-6 | 13
ASSLIGYSSTDTQY | TRBV7-8 | 14
AWFENGYT | TRBV30 | 8
ASSLEGGGFYEQY | TRBV7-9 | 13
ASSSSLGGALGQPQH | TRBV13 | 15
ASSLLADSYEQY | TRBV27 | 12
ASSSGAVRGETQY | TRBV27 | 13
ASSIDREGYSNQPQH | TRBV19 | 15
ASSLWGPSSEETQY | TRBV28 | 14
ASTLGERVEQY | TRBV28 | 11
ASTPGPEPMNTEAF | TRBV6-6 | 14
ACPILATYNEQF | TRBV30 | 12
ASSPLAGGQETQY | TRBV19 | 13
ASTISGGLVYEQY | TRBV6-5 | 13
ASSPGQGFYEQY | TRBV27 | 12
AISEALLGQGAEAF | TRBV10-3 | 14
ASSLGSQDFYEQY | TRBV7-9 | 13
ASSFSGGAYEQF | TRBV27 | 12
ASSAPDRINTEAF | TRBV9 | 13
ASSLFGQMMEGYT | TRBV5-6 | 13
ASSYLAGGYNEQF | TRBV5-1 | 13